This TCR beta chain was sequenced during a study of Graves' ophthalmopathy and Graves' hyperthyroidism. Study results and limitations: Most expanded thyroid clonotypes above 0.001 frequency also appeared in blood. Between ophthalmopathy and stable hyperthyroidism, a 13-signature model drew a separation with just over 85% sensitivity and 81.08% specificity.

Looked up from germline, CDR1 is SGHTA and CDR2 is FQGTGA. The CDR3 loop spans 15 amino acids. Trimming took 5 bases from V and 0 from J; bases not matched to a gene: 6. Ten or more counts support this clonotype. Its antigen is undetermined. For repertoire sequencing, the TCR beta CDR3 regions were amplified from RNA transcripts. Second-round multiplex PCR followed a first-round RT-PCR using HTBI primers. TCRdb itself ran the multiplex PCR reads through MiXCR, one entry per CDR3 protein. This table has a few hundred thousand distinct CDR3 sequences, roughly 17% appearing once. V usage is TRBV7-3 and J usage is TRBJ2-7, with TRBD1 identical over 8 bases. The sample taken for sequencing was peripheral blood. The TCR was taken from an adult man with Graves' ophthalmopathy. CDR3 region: CASSPGQANSYEQYF. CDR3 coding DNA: TGTGCCAGCAGCCCGGGACAGGCCAACTCCTACGAGCAGTACTTC.